The present entry profiles one T cell receptor beta chain with its context. What it binds is unknown. TCRdb's table, derived via immunoSEQ multiplex PCR, lists solely in-frame clones and lacks some. This sample has roughly 1.5 million clones, with 95% to 99% found just once. The J segment lost 6 bases and the V segment lost 5 bases, leaving 10 bases of the junction unmatched. Germline V gene sequence: CDR1 MDHEN, CDR2 SYDVKM. This CDR3 spans 15 amino acids. This entry belongs to a study of shared clonotypes between healthy human individuals. Study conclusions and caveats: Sequencing depth was a factor that was expected to affect clonotype sharing among donors.

It was into CD45RA+ naive and CD45RA-negative memory subsets that the CD4+ cells were split. The receptor's source is a man aged 25-45 years in good health. The sequenced material came from naive CD4+ T cells sorted from blood. The subset here: CD45RA+ positively selected. This chain links TRBV28 with TRBJ2-3, with 8 bases fitting TRBD2. The CDR3 loop is CASSQAGDLLDTQYF. CDR3 DNA sequence: TGTGCCAGCAGTCAAGCGGGAGACCTGTTGGATACGCAGTATTTT.